This T cell receptor beta chain originates from a study of cytomegalovirus exposure and HLA in healthy donors. Findings and caveats of the study: Cytomegalovirus association was assigned to over 150 TCR beta chains. Rare sequences made up most TCRs, while some public TCRs were found in many donors.

Regarding this clone: The antigen remains unidentified. A junction end diverges from the germline sequence, so it may reflect a read error.

Clones were read by immunoSEQ multiplex PCR, and TCRdb kept only the in-frame ones, dropping some. The sample records about 130,000 clones, approximately 92% being singletons. This CDR3 has 16 amino acids. Germline values: CDR1 MNHEY, CDR2 SVGAGI. The chain is built from TRBV6-5 and TRBJ1-1; TRBD1 agrees at 8 bases. This TCR derives from a woman in her late teens or twenties in good health and CMV-seronegative. The material sequenced was PBMCs. CDR3 coding DNA: TGTGCCAGCAGTAACTCTCTTAACAGGGGGACCAAAGAAGCTTTCTTT. It encodes CASSNSLNRGTKEAFF.